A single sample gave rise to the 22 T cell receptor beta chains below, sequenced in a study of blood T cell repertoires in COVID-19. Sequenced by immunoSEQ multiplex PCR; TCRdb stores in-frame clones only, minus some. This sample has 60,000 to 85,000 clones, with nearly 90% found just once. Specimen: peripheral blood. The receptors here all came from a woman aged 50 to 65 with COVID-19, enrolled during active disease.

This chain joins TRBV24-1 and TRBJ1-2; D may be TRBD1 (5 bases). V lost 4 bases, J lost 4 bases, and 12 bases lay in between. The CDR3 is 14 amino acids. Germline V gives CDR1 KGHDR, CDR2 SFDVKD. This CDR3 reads CATSDSNGAYGYTF. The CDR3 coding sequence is TGTGCCACCAGTGACTCAAATGGGGCCTATGGCTACACCTTC.

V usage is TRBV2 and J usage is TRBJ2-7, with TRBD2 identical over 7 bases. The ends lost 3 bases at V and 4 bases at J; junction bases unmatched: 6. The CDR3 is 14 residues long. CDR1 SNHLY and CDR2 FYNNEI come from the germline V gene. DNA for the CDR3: TGTGCCAGCAGTGACACAGCGGGATCTTACGAGCAGTACTTC. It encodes CASSDTAGSYEQYF.

The CDR3 DNA sequence: TGTGCCAGCAGCTATTCCGGGGCCAACGTCCTGACTTTC. Encoded protein: CASSYSGANVLTF. J is TRBJ2-6 and V is TRBV3-1 (or the pseudogene TRBV3-2); D call uncertain. Germline values: CDR1 LGHDT, CDR2 YNNKEL (reference sequence). This CDR3 contains 13 residues. Trimming took off 5 bases at V and 4 bases at J, with 6 bases between the two ends.

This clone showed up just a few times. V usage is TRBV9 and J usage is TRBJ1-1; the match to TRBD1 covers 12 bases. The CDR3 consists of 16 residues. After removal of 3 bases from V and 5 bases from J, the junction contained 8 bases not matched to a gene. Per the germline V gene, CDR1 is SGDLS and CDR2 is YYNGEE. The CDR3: CASSEGTGGAWTEAFF. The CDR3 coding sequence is TGTGCCAGCAGCGAGGGGACAGGGGGCGCTTGGACTGAAGCTTTCTTT.

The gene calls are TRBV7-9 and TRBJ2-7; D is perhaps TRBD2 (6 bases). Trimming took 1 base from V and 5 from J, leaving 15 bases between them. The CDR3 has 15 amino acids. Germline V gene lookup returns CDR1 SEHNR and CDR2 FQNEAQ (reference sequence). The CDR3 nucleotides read TGTGCCAGCAGCTTAGACGGGGCCGGGAGCCACGAGCAGTACTTC. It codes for CASSLDGAGSHEQYF.

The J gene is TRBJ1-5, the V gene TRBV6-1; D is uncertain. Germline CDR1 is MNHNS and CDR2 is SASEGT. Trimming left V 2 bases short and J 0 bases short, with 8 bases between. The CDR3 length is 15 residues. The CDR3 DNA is TGTGCCAGCAGTGAATACGGGTATAGCAATCAGCCCCAGCATTTT. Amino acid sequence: CASSEYGYSNQPQHF.

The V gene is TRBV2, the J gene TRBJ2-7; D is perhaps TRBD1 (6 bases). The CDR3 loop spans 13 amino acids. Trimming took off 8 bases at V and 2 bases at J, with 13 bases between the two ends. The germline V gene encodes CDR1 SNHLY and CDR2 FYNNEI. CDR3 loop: CASRRDIAYEQYF. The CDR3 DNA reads TGTGCCAGCCGAAGGGACATAGCCTACGAGCAGTACTTC.

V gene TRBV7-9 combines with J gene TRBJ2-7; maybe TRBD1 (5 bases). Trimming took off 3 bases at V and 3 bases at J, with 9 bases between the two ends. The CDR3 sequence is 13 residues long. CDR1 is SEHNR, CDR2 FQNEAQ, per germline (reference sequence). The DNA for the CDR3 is TGTGCCAGCAGCTTCACAGGTGTCTACGAGCAGTACTTC. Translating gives CASSFTGVYEQYF.

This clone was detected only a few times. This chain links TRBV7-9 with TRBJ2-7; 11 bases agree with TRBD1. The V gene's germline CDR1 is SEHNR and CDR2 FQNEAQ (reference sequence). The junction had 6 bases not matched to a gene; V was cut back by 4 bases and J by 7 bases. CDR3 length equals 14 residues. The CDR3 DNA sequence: TGTGCCAGCAGCTCCGGACAGGGGGCTATGGAGCAGTACTTC. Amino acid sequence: CASSSGQGAMEQYF.

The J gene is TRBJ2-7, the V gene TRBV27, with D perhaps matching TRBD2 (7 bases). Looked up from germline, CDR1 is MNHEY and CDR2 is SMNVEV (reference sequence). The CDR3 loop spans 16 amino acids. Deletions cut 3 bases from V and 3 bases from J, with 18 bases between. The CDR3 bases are TGTGCCAGCAGTTTGGGGGGGGCTAGCGTGAACTACGAGCAGTACTTC. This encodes CASSLGGASVNYEQYF.

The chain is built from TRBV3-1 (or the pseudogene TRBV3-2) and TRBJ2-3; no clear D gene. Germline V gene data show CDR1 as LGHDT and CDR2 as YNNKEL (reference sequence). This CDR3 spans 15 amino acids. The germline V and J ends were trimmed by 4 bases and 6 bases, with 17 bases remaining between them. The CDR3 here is CASSLGRVVGDTQYF. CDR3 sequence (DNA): TGTGCCAGCAGCCTGGGCAGAGTTGTTGGGGATACGCAGTATTTT.

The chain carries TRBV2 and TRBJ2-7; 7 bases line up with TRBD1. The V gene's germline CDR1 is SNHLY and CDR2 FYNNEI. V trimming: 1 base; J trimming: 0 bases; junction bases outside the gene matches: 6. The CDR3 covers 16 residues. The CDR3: CASSEGRGSFSYEQYF. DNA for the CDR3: TGTGCCAGCAGTGAAGGCAGGGGGTCCTTCTCCTACGAGCAGTACTTC.

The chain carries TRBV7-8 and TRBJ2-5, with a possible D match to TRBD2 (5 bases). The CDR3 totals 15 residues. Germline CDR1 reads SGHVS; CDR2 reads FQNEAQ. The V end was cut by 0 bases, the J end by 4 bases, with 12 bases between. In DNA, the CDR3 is TGTGCCAGCAGCTTAGCGGGCTCCGGAGGAGAGACCCAGTACTTC. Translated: CASSLAGSGGETQYF. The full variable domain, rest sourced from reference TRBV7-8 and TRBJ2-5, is GAGVSQSPRYKVAKRGQDVALRCDPISGHVSLFWYQQALGQGPEFLTYFQNEAQLDKSGLPSDRFFAERPEGSVSTLKIQRTQQEDSAVYLCASSLAGSGGETQYFGPGTRLLVL.

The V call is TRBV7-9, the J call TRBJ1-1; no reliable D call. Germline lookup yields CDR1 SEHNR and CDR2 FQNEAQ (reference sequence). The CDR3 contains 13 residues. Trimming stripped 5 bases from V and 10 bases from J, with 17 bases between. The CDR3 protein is CASSPQSLHGAFF. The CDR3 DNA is TGTGCCAGCAGCCCACAGTCACTCCATGGAGCTTTCTTT.

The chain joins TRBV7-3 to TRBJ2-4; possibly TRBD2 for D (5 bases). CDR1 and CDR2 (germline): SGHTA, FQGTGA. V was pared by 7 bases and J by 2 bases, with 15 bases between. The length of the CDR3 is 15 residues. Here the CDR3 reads CASTPLGVPKNIQYF. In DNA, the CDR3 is TGTGCCAGCACCCCACTCGGGGTGCCCAAAAACATTCAGTACTTC.

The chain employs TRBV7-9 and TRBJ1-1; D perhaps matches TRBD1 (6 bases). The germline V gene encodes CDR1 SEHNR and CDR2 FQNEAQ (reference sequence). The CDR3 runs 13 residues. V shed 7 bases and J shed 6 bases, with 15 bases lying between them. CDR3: CASTRTGTSEAFF. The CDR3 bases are TGTGCCAGCACCCGAACAGGGACCTCTGAAGCTTTCTTT. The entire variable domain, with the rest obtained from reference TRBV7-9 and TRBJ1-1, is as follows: DTGVSQNPRHKITKRGQNVTFRCDPISEHNRLYWYRQTLGQGPEFLTYFQNEAQLEKSRLLSDRFSAERPKGSFSTLEIQRTEQGDSAMYLCASTRTGTSEAFFGQGTRLTVV.

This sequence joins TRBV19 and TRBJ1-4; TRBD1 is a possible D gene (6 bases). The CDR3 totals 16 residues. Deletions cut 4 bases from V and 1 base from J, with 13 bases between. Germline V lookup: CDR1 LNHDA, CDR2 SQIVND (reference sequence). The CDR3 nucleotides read TGTGCCAGTAGTACGGACAGAGCCCAAACTAATGAAAAACTGTTTTTT. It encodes CASSTDRAQTNEKLFF. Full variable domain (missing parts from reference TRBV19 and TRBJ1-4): DGGITQSPKYLFRKEGQNVTLSCEQNLNHDAMYWYRQDPGQGLRLIYYSQIVNDFQKGDIAEGYSVSREKKESFPLTVTSAQKNPTAFYLCASSTDRAQTNEKLFFGSGTQLSVL.

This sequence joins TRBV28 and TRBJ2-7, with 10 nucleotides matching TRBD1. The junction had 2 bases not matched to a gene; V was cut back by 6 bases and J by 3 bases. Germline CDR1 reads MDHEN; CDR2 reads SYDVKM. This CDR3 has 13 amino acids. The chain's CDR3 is CASRWDRGYEQYF. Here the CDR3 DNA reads TGTGCCAGCAGGTGGGACAGGGGCTACGAGCAGTACTTC.

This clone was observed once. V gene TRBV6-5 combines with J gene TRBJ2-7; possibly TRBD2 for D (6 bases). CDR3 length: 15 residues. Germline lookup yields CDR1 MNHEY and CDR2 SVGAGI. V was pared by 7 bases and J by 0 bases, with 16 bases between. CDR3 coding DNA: TGTGCCAGCACCCCACAGCGGGCCCTCTCCTACGAGCAGTACTTC. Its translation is CASTPQRALSYEQYF.

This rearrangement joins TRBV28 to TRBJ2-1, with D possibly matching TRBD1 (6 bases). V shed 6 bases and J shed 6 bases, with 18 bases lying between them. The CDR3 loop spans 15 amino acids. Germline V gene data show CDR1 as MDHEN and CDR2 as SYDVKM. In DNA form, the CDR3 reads TGTGCCAGCAGCTCCACCGGGACACCCTCCAATGAGCAGTTCTTC. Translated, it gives CASSSTGTPSNEQFF.

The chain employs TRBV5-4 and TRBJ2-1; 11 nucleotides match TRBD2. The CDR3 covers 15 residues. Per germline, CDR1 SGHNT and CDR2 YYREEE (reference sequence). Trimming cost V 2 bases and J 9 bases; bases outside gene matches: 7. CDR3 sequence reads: CASSFSGRALSEQFF. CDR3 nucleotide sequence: TGTGCCAGCAGCTTTAGCGGGAGGGCCTTAAGTGAGCAGTTCTTC.

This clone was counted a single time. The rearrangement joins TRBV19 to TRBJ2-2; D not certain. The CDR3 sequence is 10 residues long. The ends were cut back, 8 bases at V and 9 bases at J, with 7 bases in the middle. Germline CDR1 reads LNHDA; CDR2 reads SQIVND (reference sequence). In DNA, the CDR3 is TGTGCCAGTTCCCAGAGGGAGCTGTTTTTT. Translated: CASSQRELFF.